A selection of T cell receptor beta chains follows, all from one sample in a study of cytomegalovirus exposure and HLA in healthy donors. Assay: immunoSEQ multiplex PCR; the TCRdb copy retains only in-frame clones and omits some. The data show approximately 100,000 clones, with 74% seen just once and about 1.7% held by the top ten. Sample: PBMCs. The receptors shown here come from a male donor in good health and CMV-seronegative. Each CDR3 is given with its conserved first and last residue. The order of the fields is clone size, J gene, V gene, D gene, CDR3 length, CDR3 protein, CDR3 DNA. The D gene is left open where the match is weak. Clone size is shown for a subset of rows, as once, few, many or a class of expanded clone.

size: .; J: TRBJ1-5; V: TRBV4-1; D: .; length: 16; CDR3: CASSQALIRVNQPQHF; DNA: TGCGCCAGCAGCCAAGCCTTGATCCGGGTCAATCAGCCCCAGCATTTT
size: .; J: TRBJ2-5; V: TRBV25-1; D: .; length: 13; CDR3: CASSGTAQETQYF; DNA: TGTGCCAGCAGTGGCACAGCCCAAGAGACCCAGTACTTC
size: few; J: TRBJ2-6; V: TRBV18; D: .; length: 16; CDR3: CASSPIRDSGANVLTF; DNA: TGTGCCAGCTCACCAATACGAGACTCTGGGGCCAACGTCCTGACTTTC
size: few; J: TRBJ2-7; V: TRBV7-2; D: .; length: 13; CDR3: CASSLKRSEEQYF; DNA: TGTGCCAGCAGCTTAAAGCGGTCCGAGGAGCAGTACTTC
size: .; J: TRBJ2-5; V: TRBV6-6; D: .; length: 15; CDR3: CASSPVRGAGETQYF; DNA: TGTGCCAGCAGCCCAGTCAGGGGCGCGGGAGAGACCCAGTACTTC
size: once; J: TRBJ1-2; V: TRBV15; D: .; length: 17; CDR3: CATSREGRGIRWDGYTF; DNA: TGTGCCACCAGCAGAGAGGGCAGGGGAATTCGCTGGGATGGCTACACCTTC
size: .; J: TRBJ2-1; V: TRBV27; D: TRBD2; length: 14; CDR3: CASSLGTRRNEQFF; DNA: TGTGCCAGCAGTTTAGGGACTAGGAGAAATGAGCAGTTCTTC
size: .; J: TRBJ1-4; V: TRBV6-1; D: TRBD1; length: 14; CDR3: CASSEGTGNEKLFF; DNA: TGTGCCAGCAGTGAAGGGACAGGGAATGAAAAACTGTTTTTT
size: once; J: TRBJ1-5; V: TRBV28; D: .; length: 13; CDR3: CASISGGRRAQHF; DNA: TGTGCCAGCATCTCGGGCGGTCGGCGGGCCCAGCATTTT
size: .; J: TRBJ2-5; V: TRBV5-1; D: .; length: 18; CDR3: CASSLGGSLGQIQETQYF; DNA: TGCGCCAGCAGCTTGGGGGGCAGTTTGGGACAAATCCAAGAGACCCAGTACTTC
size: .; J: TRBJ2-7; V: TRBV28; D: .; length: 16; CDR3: CASSPRGGLYSYEQYF; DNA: TGTGCCAGCAGTCCCCGTGGGGGCCTTTACTCCTACGAGCAGTACTTC
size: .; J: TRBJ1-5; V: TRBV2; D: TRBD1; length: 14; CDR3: CASSRDRGDQPQHF; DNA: TGTGCCAGCAGCCGGGACAGGGGGGATCAGCCCCAGCATTTT
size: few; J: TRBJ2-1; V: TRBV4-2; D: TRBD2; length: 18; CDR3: CASSQEGGGLAGYNEQFF; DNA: TGTGCCAGCAGCCAAGAGGGGGGTGGGCTAGCGGGGTACAATGAGCAGTTCTTC
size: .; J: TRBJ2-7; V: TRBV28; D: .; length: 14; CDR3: CASSLLTVFYEQYF; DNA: TGTGCCAGCAGCCTTCTTACAGTATTCTACGAGCAGTACTTC
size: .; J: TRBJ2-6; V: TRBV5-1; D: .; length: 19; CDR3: CASSLGLQGLVSGANVLTF; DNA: TGCGCCAGCAGCTTGGGGCTACAGGGTTTAGTATCTGGGGCCAACGTCCTGACTTTC
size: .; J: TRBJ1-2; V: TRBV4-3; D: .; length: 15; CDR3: CASSQDSGWSYGYTF; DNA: TGCGCCAGCAGCCAAGATTCGGGTTGGAGCTATGGCTACACCTTC
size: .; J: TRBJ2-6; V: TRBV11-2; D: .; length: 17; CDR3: CASSLGGPNSGANVLTF; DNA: TGTGCCAGCAGCTTAGGGGGCCCTAACTCTGGGGCCAACGTCCTGACTTTC
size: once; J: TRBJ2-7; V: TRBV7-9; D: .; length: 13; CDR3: CASSLHSLYEQYF; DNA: TGTGCCAGCAGCTTGCACAGTCTATACGAGCAGTACTTC
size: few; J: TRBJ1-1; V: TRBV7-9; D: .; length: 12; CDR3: CASSLVGRDPFF; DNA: TGTGCCAGCAGCTTAGTCGGGAGAGACCCTTTCTTT
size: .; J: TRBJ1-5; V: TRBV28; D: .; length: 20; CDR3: CASSWLEVQDSIYSNQPQHF; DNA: TGTGCCAGCAGTTGGCTAGAAGTACAGGATAGCATTTATAGCAATCAGCCCCAGCATTTT
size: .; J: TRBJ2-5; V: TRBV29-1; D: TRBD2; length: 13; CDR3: CSGGTTVLETQYF; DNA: TGCAGCGGGGGGACTACGGTCTTGGAGACCCAGTACTTC
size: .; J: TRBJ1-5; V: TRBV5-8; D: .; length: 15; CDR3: CASSPGAGSRQPQHF; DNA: TGTGCCAGCAGCCCCGGGGCGGGGTCTCGGCAGCCCCAGCATTTT
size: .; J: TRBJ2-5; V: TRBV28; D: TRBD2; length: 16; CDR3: CASIAGGSRAQETQYF; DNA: TGTGCCAGCATAGCGGGAGGCTCCAGGGCACAGGAGACCCAGTACTTC
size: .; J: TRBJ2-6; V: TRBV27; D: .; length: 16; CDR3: CASSLQFSSGANVLTF; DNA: TGTGCCAGCAGTTTACAGTTCAGTTCTGGGGCCAACGTCCTGACTTTC
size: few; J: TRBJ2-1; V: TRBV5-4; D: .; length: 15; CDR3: CASSSPAAGLNEQFF; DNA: TGTGCCAGCAGCTCCCCTGCGGCAGGGCTAAATGAGCAGTTCTTC
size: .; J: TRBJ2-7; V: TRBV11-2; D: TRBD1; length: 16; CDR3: CASSSRPGQGGYEQYF; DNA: TGTGCCAGCAGCTCGAGGCCGGGACAGGGGGGGTACGAGCAGTACTTC
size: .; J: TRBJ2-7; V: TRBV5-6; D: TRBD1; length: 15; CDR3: CASSPRDRPAYEQYF; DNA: TGTGCCAGCAGCCCAAGGGACAGACCGGCTTACGAGCAGTACTTC
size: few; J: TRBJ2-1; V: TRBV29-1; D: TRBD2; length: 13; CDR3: CSSRTSGANEQFF; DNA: TGCAGCTCACGGACTAGCGGGGCCAATGAGCAGTTCTTC
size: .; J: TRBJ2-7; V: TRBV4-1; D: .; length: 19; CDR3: CASSQEAGVAGGRSYEQYF; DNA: TGCGCCAGCAGCCAAGAGGCCGGGGTAGCAGGAGGTCGATCCTACGAGCAGTACTTC
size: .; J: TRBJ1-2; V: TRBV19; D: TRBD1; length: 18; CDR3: CASSRRGRGRRFSYGYTF; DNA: TGTGCCAGTAGCCGTAGGGGCAGGGGGCGCCGTTTTTCCTATGGCTACACCTTC
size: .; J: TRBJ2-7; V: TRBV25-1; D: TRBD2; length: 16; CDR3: CASSGNSGSHLGRQYF; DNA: TGTGCCAGCAGTGGAAATAGCGGGAGCCACCTCGGTCGGCAGTACTTC
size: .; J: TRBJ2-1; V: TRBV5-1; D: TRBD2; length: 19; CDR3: CASSPGLEVLPARYNEQFF; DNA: TGCGCCAGCAGCCCCGGACTAGAGGTTCTCCCGGCCCGCTACAATGAGCAGTTCTTC
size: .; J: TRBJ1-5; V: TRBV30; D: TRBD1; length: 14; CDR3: CAWSPGQPYQPQHF; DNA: TGTGCCTGGAGCCCGGGACAGCCTTATCAGCCCCAGCATTTT
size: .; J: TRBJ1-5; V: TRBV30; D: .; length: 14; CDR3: CAWSVQGMSPPQHF; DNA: TGTGCCTGGAGTGTACAGGGAATGTCGCCGCCCCAGCATTTT
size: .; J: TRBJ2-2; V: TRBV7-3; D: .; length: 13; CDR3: CASSFSGTGELFF; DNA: TGTGCCAGCAGCTTTTCAGGCACCGGGGAGCTGTTTTTT
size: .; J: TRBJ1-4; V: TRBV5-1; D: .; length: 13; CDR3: CASSLTDNEKLFF; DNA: TGCGCCAGCAGCCTGACAGATAATGAAAAACTGTTTTTT
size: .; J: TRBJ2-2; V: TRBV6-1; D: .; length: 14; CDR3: CASRYSVNTGELFF; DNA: TGTGCCAGCAGATATAGCGTGAACACCGGGGAGCTGTTTTTT
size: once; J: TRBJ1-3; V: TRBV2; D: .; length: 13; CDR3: CASSEALLSAIYF; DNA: TGTGCCAGCAGTGAAGCGCTTCTATCTGCCATATATTTT
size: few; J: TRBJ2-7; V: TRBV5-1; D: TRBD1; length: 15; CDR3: CASSFGTGGSYEQYF; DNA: TGCGCCAGCAGCTTCGGGACAGGGGGCTCCTACGAGCAGTACTTC
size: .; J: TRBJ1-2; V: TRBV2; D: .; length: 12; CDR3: CASSDRSYGYTF; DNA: TGTGCCAGCAGTGACCGTTCCTATGGCTACACCTTC
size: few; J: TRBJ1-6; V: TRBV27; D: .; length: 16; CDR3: CASSPTGSSYNSPLHF; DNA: TGTGCCAGCAGTCCAACGGGGAGCTCCTATAATTCACCCCTCCACTTT
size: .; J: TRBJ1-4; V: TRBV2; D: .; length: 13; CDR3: CASSDSNNEKLFF; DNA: TGTGCCAGCAGCGACAGCAATAATGAAAAACTGTTTTTT
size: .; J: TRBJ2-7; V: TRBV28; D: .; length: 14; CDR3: CASSFGQGNYEQYF; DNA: TGTGCCAGCAGTTTTGGTCAGGGGAATTACGAGCAGTACTTC
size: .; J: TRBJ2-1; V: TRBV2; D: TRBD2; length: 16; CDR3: CASSEFGAGGSNEQFF; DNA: TGTGCCAGCAGTGAATTCGGTGCGGGAGGCTCCAATGAGCAGTTCTTC